The 24 T cell receptor beta chains below were found in one sample sequenced in a study of chemoradiotherapy in HPV16-positive cancers. TCRdb keeps only in-frame clones here, not all; method: immunoSEQ multiplex PCR. The sample carries about 68,000 clones, 88% recorded once. The sequenced sample was blood, obtained from a patient who underwent chemoradiotherapy. The receptors were sampled from a human donor with HPV-associated anogenital cancer.

In nucleotides, the CDR3 is TGTGCCAGTAGTATTACAGGGAACTACAATGAGCAGTTCTTC. It codes for CASSITGNYNEQFF. The chain recombines TRBV19 with TRBJ2-7; TRBD1 might be the D (6 bases). The last part of the DNA fits TRBJ2-1 better; the J call may be wrong. The length of the CDR3 is 14 residues. Germline CDR1 is LNHDA and CDR2 is SQIVND (reference sequence).

The CDR3 coding sequence is TGCGCCAGCAGCTTGGGTTCCAGCTACATTGAGGGCTACACCTTC. Translation gives CASSLGSSYIEGYTF. The chain links TRBV5-1 to TRBJ1-2; no definite D call. The CDR3 consists of 15 residues. The V end was cut by 0 bases, the J end by 8 bases, with 17 bases between. Germline V lookup: CDR1 SGHRS, CDR2 YFSETQ.

The J gene is TRBJ1-2, the V gene TRBV25-1; D is undetermined. The germline V and J ends were trimmed by 3 bases and 4 bases, with 6 bases remaining between them. Germline V gene sequence: CDR1 MGHDK, CDR2 SYGVNS. The CDR3 is 12 residues long. Written as DNA, the CDR3 is TGTGCCAGCAGTGATGGCCCCTATGGCTACACCTTC. Amino acid sequence: CASSDGPYGYTF.

The rearrangement links TRBV5-6 to TRBJ2-2; 7 nucleotides agree with TRBD1. CDR1 is SGHDT, CDR2 YYEEEE, per germline. The CDR3 consists of 17 residues. Unmatched junction bases numbered 10, after V lost 4 bases and J lost 1 base. The CDR3 DNA reads as TGTGCCAGCAGCGTCTACCTGACAGGGAAGAACACCGGGGAGCTGTTTTTT. Translated: CASSVYLTGKNTGELFF.

This clone was observed a few times. The J gene is TRBJ2-1, the V gene TRBV6-6; D not resolved. The CDR3 totals 11 residues. Germline values: CDR1 MNHNY, CDR2 SVGAGI (reference sequence). Trimming took 2 bases from V and 7 from J, leaving 3 bases between them. The CDR3 spells CASSYLNEQFF. CDR3 nucleotides: TGTGCCAGCAGTTACCTGAATGAGCAGTTCTTC.

This clone was seen more than once but under ten times. The chain is built from TRBV9 and TRBJ1-2, with TRBD1 identical over 8 bases. The CDR3 totals 15 residues. Germline V gene data show CDR1 as SGDLS and CDR2 as YYNGEE. V trimming: 0 bases; J trimming: 4 bases; junction bases outside the gene matches: 5. The CDR3 DNA is TGTGCCAGCAGCGTAGGAGGACAGGGTGGCTATGGCTACACCTTC. It specifies CASSVGGQGGYGYTF.

This chain uses TRBV11-2 with TRBJ2-7, with 10 bases aligning to TRBD2. The V segment lost 5 bases and the J segment 1 base; nucleotides outside the gene matches: 5. The CDR3 has 15 amino acids. CDR1 is SGHAT and CDR2 is FQNNGV in the germline V gene. CDR3 protein: CASSPLAGDSYEQYF. Written as DNA, the CDR3 is TGTGCCAGCAGCCCTCTAGCGGGAGATTCCTACGAGCAGTACTTC.

This chain uses TRBV25-1 with TRBJ2-1; TRBD2 aligns across 7 bases. Losses at the gene ends were 8 bases for V and 3 bases for J; bases not matched to a gene: 7. The CDR3 contains 14 residues. Germline CDR1 MGHDK, CDR2 SYGVNS. The CDR3 DNA is TGTGCCAGCCTGGGGGGAGGGTTCTACAATGAGCAGTTCTTC. This codes for CASLGGGFYNEQFF.

The chain combines TRBV16 with TRBJ1-1; TRBD1 agrees at 7 bases. The germline gives CDR1 KGHSY, CDR2 FQNENV. V was pared by 3 bases and J by 0 bases, with 7 bases of the junction left unmatched. This CDR3 has 16 residues. CDR3: CASSQSGGRVNTEAFF. Here the CDR3 DNA reads TGTGCCAGCAGCCAGTCAGGGGGGCGGGTGAACACTGAAGCTTTCTTT.

The rearrangement joins TRBV6-5 to TRBJ1-6; D gene unclear. The CDR3 has 14 residues. V gave up 5 bases and J gave up 7 bases, with 12 bases separating them. Germline values: CDR1 MNHEY, CDR2 SVGAGI. The CDR3 bases are TGTGCCAGCAGTGAACGGGCGGAGAATTCACCCCTCCACTTT. Its translation: CASSERAENSPLHF.

The chain employs TRBV9 and TRBJ1-4; 9 nucleotides match TRBD1. V lost 0 bases, J lost 8 bases, and 2 bases stayed unmatched. Germline values: CDR1 SGDLS, CDR2 YYNGEE. The length of the CDR3 is 14 residues. CDR3 region: CASSVVGQGEKLFF. The CDR3 coding sequence is TGTGCCAGCAGCGTAGTTGGACAGGGGGAAAAACTGTTTTTT.

The rearrangement joins TRBV28 to TRBJ2-1; no clear D gene. Germline assignment: CDR1 MDHEN and CDR2 SYDVKM. CDR3 length: 15 amino acids. Trimming pared 3 bases from V and 5 bases from J, leaving 14 bases between. CDR3 nucleotides: TGTGCCAGCAGTTTTAGCCTGTACCGGGACAATGAGCAGTTCTTC. It codes for CASSFSLYRDNEQFF.

The chain is built from TRBV6-5 and TRBJ1-2; tentative D call: TRBD1 (5 bases). The CDR3 totals 13 residues. V shed 5 bases and J shed 4 bases, with 11 bases lying between them. CDR1 is MNHEY and CDR2 is SVGAGI in the germline V gene. CDR3 DNA: TGTGCCAGCAGTAATGGACAATCCTATGGCTACACCTTC. Protein sequence: CASSNGQSYGYTF.

V gene TRBV11-2 combines with J gene TRBJ2-3; D gene ambiguous. V lost 5 bases, J lost 6 bases, and 12 bases lay in between. CDR1 and CDR2 from the germline V gene are SGHAT and FQNNGV. CDR3 size: 13 residues. The CDR3, as DNA: TGTGCCAGCAGCACCCGCCCCACGGATACGCAGTATTTT. This codes for CASSTRPTDTQYF.

V is TRBV7-9 and J is TRBJ1-1; maybe TRBD1 (5 bases). This CDR3 comprises 14 residues. The V gene's germline CDR1 is SEHNR and CDR2 FQNEAQ (reference sequence). Trimming left V 4 bases short and J 1 base short, with 10 bases between. CDR3 in amino acids: CASSSGRGNTEAFF. The CDR3 DNA follows: TGTGCCAGCAGCTCGGGACGGGGGAACACTGAAGCTTTCTTT.

This sequence joins TRBV28 and TRBJ2-1, with D perhaps TRBD2 (6 bases). Trimming took off 7 bases at V and 0 bases at J, with 19 bases between the two ends. The CDR3 is 17 amino acids. Germline CDR1 reads MDHEN; CDR2 reads SYDVKM. The CDR3 loop is CASTSGGLPSSYNEQFF. CDR3 DNA: TGTGCCAGCACCTCGGGTGGACTACCGAGCTCCTACAATGAGCAGTTCTTC.

The chain links TRBV28 to TRBJ1-4, with D uncertain. Germline CDR1 MDHEN, CDR2 SYDVKM. CDR3 size: 15 residues. V shed 2 bases and J shed 1 base, with 8 bases lying between them. The CDR3 region is CASSLVDITNEKLFF. CDR3 nucleotides: TGTGCCAGCAGTTTAGTAGACATAACTAATGAAAAACTGTTTTTT.

The V gene is TRBV11-3, the J gene TRBJ2-3; D is possibly TRBD2 (5 bases). The ends were cut back, 5 bases at V and 2 bases at J, with 11 bases in the middle. Germline assignment: CDR1 SGHNT and CDR2 YENEEA. The CDR3 is 14 amino acids. The CDR3 nucleotides read TGTGCCAGCAGCCGACTATCCACCACAGATACGCAGTATTTT. Its protein is CASSRLSTTDTQYF.

This clone appeared a single time. The chain uses TRBV25-1 and TRBJ2-7; a weak D match, TRBD1 (5 bases). Germline lookup yields CDR1 MGHDK and CDR2 SYGVNS. The CDR3 length is 14 residues. V lost 3 bases, J lost 2 bases, and 11 bases lay in between. The CDR3 region is CASSEAGLTYEQYF. CDR3 DNA: TGTGCCAGCAGTGAGGCAGGGTTAACCTACGAGCAGTACTTC.

The V gene is TRBV10-3, the J gene TRBJ2-1; 7 bases match TRBD2. The ends lost 4 bases at V and 8 bases at J; junction bases unmatched: 20. CDR1 ENHRY and CDR2 SYGVKD come from the germline V gene. The CDR3 length is 18 residues. The CDR3 DNA sequence: TGTGCCATCAGTGCTCCTTCTAAGTGGAACCAGGGAGGGGATGAGCAGTTCTTC. Translated, it gives CAISAPSKWNQGGDEQFF.

The chain recombines TRBV4-1 with TRBJ2-3, with D perhaps assigned TRBD1 or TRBD2 (5 bases each). This CDR3 has 15 amino acids. V lost 4 bases to trimming and J lost 6 bases, with 17 bases between them. Germline values: CDR1 MGHRA, CDR2 YSYEKL. CDR3 protein: CASSPAPGPSDTQYF. DNA of the CDR3: TGCGCCAGCAGCCCAGCCCCGGGACCTAGTGATACGCAGTATTTT.

V and J are TRBV18 and TRBJ1-1; D possibly corresponds to TRBD1 (5 bases). V was trimmed by 3 bases and J by 5 bases, leaving 10 bases between them. The CDR3 spans 13 residues. Germline values: CDR1 KGHSH, CDR2 LQKENI. The CDR3 region is CASSPGTETEAFF. The CDR3, as DNA: TGTGCCAGCTCACCTGGGACGGAAACTGAAGCTTTCTTT.

This rearrangement joins TRBV7-6 to TRBJ2-3, with D tentatively TRBD1 (6 bases). V was shortened by 5 bases and J by 6 bases, with 18 bases between the two germline ends. Germline loops: CDR1 SGHVS, CDR2 FNYEAQ. The CDR3 sequence is 15 residues long. The CDR3 protein is CASSMDTTGFDTQYF. The CDR3 coding sequence is TGTGCCAGCAGCATGGATACCACAGGGTTCGATACGCAGTATTTT.

Concerning this clone itself: At one end, the junction sequence differs from germline, possibly due to a read error. The chain employs TRBV7-7 and TRBJ2-5; 7 positions agree with TRBD1. The CDR3 is made up of 15 amino acids. Germline V gene lookup returns CDR1 SSHAT and CDR2 FNYEAQ (reference sequence). The CDR3, as DNA: TGTGCTAGCAGTTCGTACCGGGACAGACAAGAGACCCAGTACTTC. As protein: CASSSYRDRQETQYF.